Listed below are T cell receptor beta chains from one sample, sequenced in a study of T-cell memory formation after mild COVID-19. Via MiXCR, TCRdb re-called the 5' RACE reads, giving one row per CDR3 protein. The sample comprises roughly 320,000 distinct CDR3 sequences, 28% of which are singletons, and about 14% rests with the top ten. The specimen sequenced was PBMCs or a T cell subset sorted from them (not recorded which). The receptors were gathered from an adult woman who had mild COVID-19 (a few samples of this study predate the infection). Cell type and time point are not known. CDR3s leave out the opening cysteine and the closing phenylalanine or tryptophan. D genes are given only for firm matches. Clone size, where shown, is once, few, many, or a class for clones that have expanded.

cdr3_aa: ASSYRGVWNTGELF; d_call: -; cdr3_length: 14; v_call: TRBV6-2/TRBV6-3; clone_size: -
cdr3_aa: SVLLGDSYGYT; d_call: TRBD1; cdr3_length: 11; v_call: TRBV29-1; clone_size: -
cdr3_aa: ASSLFLTTEAF; d_call: -; cdr3_length: 11; v_call: TRBV5-1; clone_size: -
cdr3_aa: ATLDPRGAYEQY; d_call: -; cdr3_length: 12; v_call: TRBV27; clone_size: -
cdr3_aa: ASSLAVPGETQY; d_call: -; cdr3_length: 12; v_call: TRBV5-1; clone_size: -
cdr3_aa: ASSLGTSGGYEQY; d_call: TRBD2; cdr3_length: 13; v_call: TRBV7-8; clone_size: -
cdr3_aa: ASSTGQALRYGYT; d_call: TRBD1; cdr3_length: 13; v_call: TRBV9; clone_size: -
cdr3_aa: SAKMGGTSNQPQH; d_call: -; cdr3_length: 13; v_call: TRBV20-1; clone_size: -
cdr3_aa: ASSLSREGYT; d_call: -; cdr3_length: 10; v_call: TRBV11-3; clone_size: -
cdr3_aa: ASGTSASRTDTQY; d_call: TRBD2; cdr3_length: 13; v_call: TRBV25-1; clone_size: -
cdr3_aa: ASRTGDSPLQAF; d_call: TRBD1; cdr3_length: 12; v_call: TRBV12-3/TRBV12-4; clone_size: -
cdr3_aa: ATRYLDTQY; d_call: -; cdr3_length: 9; v_call: TRBV12-3/TRBV12-4; clone_size: few
cdr3_aa: ASSSLRQGNEKLF; d_call: TRBD1; cdr3_length: 13; v_call: TRBV12-3/TRBV12-4; clone_size: -
cdr3_aa: ASSPRANYEQY; d_call: -; cdr3_length: 11; v_call: TRBV7-8; clone_size: few
cdr3_aa: SVAGRLAGGTNTGELF; d_call: TRBD2; cdr3_length: 16; v_call: TRBV29-1; clone_size: -
cdr3_aa: ASSPKGQALKDGYT; d_call: TRBD1; cdr3_length: 14; v_call: TRBV7-2; clone_size: -
cdr3_aa: ASSLTGSYGNEQF; d_call: -; cdr3_length: 13; v_call: TRBV12-3/TRBV12-4; clone_size: few
cdr3_aa: ATSPATGANQPQH; d_call: TRBD1; cdr3_length: 13; v_call: TRBV24-1; clone_size: many
cdr3_aa: ASRWQMAGELF; d_call: -; cdr3_length: 11; v_call: TRBV19; clone_size: -
cdr3_aa: ASSWWLTGDRNEQY; d_call: TRBD1; cdr3_length: 14; v_call: TRBV5-1; clone_size: -
cdr3_aa: AWSVSRNTEAF; d_call: -; cdr3_length: 11; v_call: TRBV30; clone_size: -
cdr3_aa: ATSRAPFSSYNEQF; d_call: -; cdr3_length: 14; v_call: TRBV15; clone_size: -
cdr3_aa: ASSYRDRGDSPLH; d_call: TRBD1; cdr3_length: 13; v_call: TRBV7-9; clone_size: -
cdr3_aa: ASSRLPGTGGTSNQPQH; d_call: TRBD1; cdr3_length: 17; v_call: TRBV27; clone_size: few
cdr3_aa: ASTSGLAAYEQY; d_call: TRBD2; cdr3_length: 12; v_call: TRBV5-5; clone_size: -
cdr3_aa: SATTGASSYNEQF; d_call: -; cdr3_length: 13; v_call: TRBV20-1; clone_size: -
cdr3_aa: AIRPTGAGANVLT; d_call: TRBD1; cdr3_length: 13; v_call: TRBV10-3; clone_size: few
cdr3_aa: SARGDRGGGETQY; d_call: TRBD1; cdr3_length: 13; v_call: TRBV20-1; clone_size: few
cdr3_aa: ASSLEKTNTGELF; d_call: -; cdr3_length: 13; v_call: TRBV5-1; clone_size: -
cdr3_aa: ASSPIQTGTTGNTIY; d_call: TRBD1; cdr3_length: 15; v_call: TRBV9; clone_size: few
cdr3_aa: ATSDAGTEPNYGYT; d_call: -; cdr3_length: 14; v_call: TRBV24-1; clone_size: -
cdr3_aa: ASSHPGQSNEQY; d_call: -; cdr3_length: 12; v_call: TRBV4-1; clone_size: -
cdr3_aa: ASSFRLNTEAF; d_call: -; cdr3_length: 11; v_call: TRBV5-1; clone_size: many
cdr3_aa: ASSRLASSTDTQY; d_call: TRBD2; cdr3_length: 13; v_call: TRBV5-1; clone_size: few
cdr3_aa: ASSLAGQKETQY; d_call: -; cdr3_length: 12; v_call: TRBV5-1; clone_size: few
cdr3_aa: ASSSQQEETQY; d_call: -; cdr3_length: 11; v_call: TRBV12-3/TRBV12-4; clone_size: -
cdr3_aa: ASSRGTLGAF; d_call: -; cdr3_length: 10; v_call: TRBV7-9; clone_size: -
cdr3_aa: ASSERFESGETQY; d_call: -; cdr3_length: 13; v_call: TRBV2; clone_size: -
cdr3_aa: ASSPAALETQY; d_call: -; cdr3_length: 11; v_call: TRBV7-9; clone_size: -
cdr3_aa: ASSLALTGTDTQY; d_call: -; cdr3_length: 13; v_call: TRBV11-2; clone_size: -
cdr3_aa: ASSVAYGTGGLEAF; d_call: TRBD1; cdr3_length: 14; v_call: TRBV9; clone_size: few
cdr3_aa: ASSPPKGKGETQY; d_call: -; cdr3_length: 13; v_call: TRBV18; clone_size: -
cdr3_aa: ASSADRTYEQY; d_call: -; cdr3_length: 11; v_call: TRBV2; clone_size: -